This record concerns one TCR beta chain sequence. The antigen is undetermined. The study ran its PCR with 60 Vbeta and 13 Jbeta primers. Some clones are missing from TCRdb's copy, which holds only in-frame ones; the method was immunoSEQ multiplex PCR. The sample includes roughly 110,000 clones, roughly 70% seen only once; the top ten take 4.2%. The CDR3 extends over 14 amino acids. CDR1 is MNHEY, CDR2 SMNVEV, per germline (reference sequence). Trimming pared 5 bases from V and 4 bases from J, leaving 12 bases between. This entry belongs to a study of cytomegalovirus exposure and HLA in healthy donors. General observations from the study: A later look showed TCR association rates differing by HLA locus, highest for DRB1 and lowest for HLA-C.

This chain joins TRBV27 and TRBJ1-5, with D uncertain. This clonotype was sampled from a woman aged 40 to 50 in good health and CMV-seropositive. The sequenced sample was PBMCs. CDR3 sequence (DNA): TGTGCCAGCAGTCGGAGAGACGCGAATCAGCCCCAGCATTTT. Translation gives CASSRRDANQPQHF.